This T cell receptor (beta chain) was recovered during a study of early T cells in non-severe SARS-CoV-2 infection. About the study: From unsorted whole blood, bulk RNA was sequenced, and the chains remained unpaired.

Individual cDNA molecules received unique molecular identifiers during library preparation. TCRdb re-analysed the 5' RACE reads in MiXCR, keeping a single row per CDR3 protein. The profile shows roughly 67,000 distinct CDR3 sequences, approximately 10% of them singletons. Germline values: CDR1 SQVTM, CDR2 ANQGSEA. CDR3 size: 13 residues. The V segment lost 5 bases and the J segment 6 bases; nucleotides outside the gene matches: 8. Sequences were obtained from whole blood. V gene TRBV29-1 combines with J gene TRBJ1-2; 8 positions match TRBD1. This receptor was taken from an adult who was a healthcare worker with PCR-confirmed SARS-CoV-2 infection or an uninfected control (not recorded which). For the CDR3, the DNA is TGCAGCGTTCTTTATCAGGGGGCGAATGGCTACACCTTC. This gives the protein CSVLYQGANGYTF. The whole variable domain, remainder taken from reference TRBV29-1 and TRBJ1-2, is SAVISQKPSRDICQRGTSLTIQCQVDSQVTMMFWYRQQPGQSLTLIATANQGSEATYESGFVIDKFPISRPNLTFSTLTVSNMSPEDSSIYLCSVLYQGANGYTFGSGTRLTVV.